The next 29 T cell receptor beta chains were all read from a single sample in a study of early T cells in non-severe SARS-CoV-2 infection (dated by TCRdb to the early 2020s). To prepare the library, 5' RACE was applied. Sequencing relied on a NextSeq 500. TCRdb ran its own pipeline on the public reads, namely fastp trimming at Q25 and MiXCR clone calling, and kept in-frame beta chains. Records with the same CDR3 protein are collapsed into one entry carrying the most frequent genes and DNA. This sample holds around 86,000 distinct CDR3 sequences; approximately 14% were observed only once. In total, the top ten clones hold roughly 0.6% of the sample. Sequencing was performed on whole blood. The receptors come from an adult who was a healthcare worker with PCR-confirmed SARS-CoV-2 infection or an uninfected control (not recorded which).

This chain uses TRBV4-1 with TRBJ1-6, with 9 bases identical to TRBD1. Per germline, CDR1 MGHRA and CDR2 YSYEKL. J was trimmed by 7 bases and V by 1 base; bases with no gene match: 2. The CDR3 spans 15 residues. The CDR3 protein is CASSQAGTGNSPLHF. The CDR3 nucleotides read TGCGCCAGCAGCCAAGCGGGGACAGGGAATTCACCCCTCCACTTT.

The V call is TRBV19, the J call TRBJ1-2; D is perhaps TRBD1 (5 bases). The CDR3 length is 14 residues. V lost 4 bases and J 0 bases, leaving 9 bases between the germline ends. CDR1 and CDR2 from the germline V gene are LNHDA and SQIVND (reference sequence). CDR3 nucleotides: TGTGCCAGTAGTAGGGGCAGCTCTAACTATGGCTACACCTTC. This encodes CASSRGSSNYGYTF. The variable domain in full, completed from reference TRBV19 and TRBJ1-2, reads DGGITQSPKYLFRKEGQNVTLSCEQNLNHDAMYWYRQDPGQGLRLIYYSQIVNDFQKGDIAEGYSVSREKKESFPLTVTSAQKNPTAFYLCASSRGSSNYGYTFGSGTRLTVV.

CDR3 in DNA: TGTGCCAGCAGCCACGGACGGAACAATGAGCAGTTCTTC. Translated, it gives CASSHGRNNEQFF. The chain recombines TRBV7-8 with TRBJ2-1; D ambiguous. V lost 5 bases to trimming and J lost 5 bases, with 10 bases between them. The germline CDR1 and CDR2 sequences are SGHVS and FQNEAQ. The CDR3 has 13 residues.

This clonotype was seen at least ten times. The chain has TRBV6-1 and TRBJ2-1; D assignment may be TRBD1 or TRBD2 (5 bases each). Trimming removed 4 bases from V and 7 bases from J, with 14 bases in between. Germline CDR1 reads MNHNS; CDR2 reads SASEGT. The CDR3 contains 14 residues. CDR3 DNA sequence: TGTGCCAGCAGTGTCGCCGGGGACGGGAATGAGCAGTTCTTC. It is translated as CASSVAGDGNEQFF.

The CDR3: CASSDGGTATGELFF. CDR3 nucleotide sequence: TGTGCCAGCAGTGATGGCGGGACGGCTACCGGGGAGCTGTTTTTT. The chain has TRBV2 and TRBJ2-2; weak D call: TRBD2 (6 bases). Trimming took 3 bases from V and 5 from J, leaving 13 bases between them. The germline gives CDR1 SNHLY, CDR2 FYNNEI. The CDR3 has 15 amino acids.

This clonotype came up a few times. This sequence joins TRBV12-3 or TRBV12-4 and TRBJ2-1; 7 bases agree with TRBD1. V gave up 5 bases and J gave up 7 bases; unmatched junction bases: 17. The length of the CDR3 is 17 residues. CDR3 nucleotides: TGTGCCAGCAGTGAACCTACACAGGGGCGAAGTGGGAATGAGCAGTTCTTC. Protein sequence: CASSEPTQGRSGNEQFF.

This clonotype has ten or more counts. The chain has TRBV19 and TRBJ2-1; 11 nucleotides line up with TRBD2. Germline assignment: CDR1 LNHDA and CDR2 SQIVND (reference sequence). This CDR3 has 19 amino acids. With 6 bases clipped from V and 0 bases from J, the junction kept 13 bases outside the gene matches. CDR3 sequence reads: CASSRIGTSGRSSYNEQFF. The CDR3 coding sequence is TGTGCCAGTAGCCGCATCGGGACTAGCGGCCGTAGCTCCTACAATGAGCAGTTCTTC.

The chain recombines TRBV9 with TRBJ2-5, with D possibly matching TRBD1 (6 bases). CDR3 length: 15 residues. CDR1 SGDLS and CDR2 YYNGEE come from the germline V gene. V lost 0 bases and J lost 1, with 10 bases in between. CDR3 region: CASSVDLGAQETQYF. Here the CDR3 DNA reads TGTGCCAGCAGCGTAGATTTGGGGGCCCAAGAGACCCAGTACTTC. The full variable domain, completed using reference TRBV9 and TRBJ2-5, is DSGVTQTPKHLITATGQRVTLRCSPRSGDLSVYWYQQSLDQGLQFLIQYYNGEERAKGNILERFSAQQFPDLHSELNLSSLELGDSALYFCASSVDLGAQETQYFGPGTRLLVL.

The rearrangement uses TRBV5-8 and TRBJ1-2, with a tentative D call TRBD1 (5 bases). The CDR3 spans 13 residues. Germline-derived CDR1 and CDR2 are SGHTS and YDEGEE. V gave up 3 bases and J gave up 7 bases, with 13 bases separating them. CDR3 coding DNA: TGTGCCAGCAGCTCAACGGGACCTCTTGGCTACACCTTC. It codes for CASSSTGPLGYTF.

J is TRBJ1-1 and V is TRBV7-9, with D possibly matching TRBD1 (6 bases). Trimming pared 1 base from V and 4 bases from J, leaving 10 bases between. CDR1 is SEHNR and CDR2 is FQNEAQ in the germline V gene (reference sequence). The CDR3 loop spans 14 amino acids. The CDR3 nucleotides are TGTGCCAGCAGCTTAGGTGGGGGCCCCACTGAAGCTTTCTTT. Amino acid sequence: CASSLGGGPTEAFF.

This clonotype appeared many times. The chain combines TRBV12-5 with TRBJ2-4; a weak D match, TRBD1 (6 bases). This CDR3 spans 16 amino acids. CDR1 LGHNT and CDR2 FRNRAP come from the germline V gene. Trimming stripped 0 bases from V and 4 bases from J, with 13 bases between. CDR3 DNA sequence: TGTGCTAGTGGTTTGGTTCTCCCCGGGACAAAAAACATTCAGTACTTC. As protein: CASGLVLPGTKNIQYF.

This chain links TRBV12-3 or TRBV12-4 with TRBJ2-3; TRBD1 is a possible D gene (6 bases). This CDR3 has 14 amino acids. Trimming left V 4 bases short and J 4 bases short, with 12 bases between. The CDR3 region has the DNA TGTGCCAGCAGTTCCTCAAGACAGGCAGATACGCAGTATTTT. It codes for CASSSSRQADTQYF.

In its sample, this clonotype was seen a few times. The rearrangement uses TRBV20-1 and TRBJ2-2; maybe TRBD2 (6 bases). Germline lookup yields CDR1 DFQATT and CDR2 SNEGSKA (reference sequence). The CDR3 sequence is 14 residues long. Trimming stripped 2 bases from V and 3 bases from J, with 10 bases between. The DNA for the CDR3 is TGCAGTGCTAGACGGCAGCGGGACACCGGGGAGCTGTTTTTT. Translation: CSARRQRDTGELFF.

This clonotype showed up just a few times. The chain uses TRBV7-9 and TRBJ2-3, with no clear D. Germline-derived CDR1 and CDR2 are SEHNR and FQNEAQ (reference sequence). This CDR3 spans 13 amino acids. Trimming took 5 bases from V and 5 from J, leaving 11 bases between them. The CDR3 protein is CASSITNEDTQYF. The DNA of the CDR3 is TGTGCCAGCAGCATTACCAACGAAGATACGCAGTATTTT.

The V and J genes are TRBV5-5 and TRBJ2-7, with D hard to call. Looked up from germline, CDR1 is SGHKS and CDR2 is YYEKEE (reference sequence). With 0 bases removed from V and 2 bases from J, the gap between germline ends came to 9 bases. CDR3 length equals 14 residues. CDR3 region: CASSLASETYEQYV. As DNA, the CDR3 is TGTGCCAGCAGCTTGGCCTCGGAGACCTACGAGCAGTACGTC.

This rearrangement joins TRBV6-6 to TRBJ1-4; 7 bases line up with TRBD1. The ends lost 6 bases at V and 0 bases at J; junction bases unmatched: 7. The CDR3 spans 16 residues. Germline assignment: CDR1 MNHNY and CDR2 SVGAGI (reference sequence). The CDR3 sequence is CASRNGQVTTNEKLFF. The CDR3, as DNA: TGTGCCAGCAGAAACGGACAGGTCACAACTAATGAAAAACTGTTTTTT.

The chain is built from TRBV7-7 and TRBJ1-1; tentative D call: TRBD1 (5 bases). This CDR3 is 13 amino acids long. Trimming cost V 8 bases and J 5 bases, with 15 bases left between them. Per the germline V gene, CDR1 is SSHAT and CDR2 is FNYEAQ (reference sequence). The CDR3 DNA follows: TGTGCCAGCTTGAAATCTGGGGGGACTGAAGCTTTCTTT. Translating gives CASLKSGGTEAFF.

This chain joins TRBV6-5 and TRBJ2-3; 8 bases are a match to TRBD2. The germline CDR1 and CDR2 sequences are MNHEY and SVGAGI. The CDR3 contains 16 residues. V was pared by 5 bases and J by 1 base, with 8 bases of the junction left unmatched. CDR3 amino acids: CASSPLAAGGTDTQYF. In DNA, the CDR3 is TGTGCCAGCAGTCCCCTTGCAGCGGGGGGCACAGATACGCAGTATTTT.

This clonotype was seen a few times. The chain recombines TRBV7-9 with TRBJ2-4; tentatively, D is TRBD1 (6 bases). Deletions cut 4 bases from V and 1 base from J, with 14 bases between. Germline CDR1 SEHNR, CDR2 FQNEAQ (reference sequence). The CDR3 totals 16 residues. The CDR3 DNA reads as TGTGCCAGCAGCTCTTCACAGGGAAGGGCCAAAAACATTCAGTACTTC. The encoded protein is CASSSSQGRAKNIQYF.

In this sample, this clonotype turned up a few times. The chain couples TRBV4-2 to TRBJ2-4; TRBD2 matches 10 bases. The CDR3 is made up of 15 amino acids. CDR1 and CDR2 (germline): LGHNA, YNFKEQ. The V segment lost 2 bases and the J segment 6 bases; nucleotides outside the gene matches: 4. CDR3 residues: CASSQFSGGRNIQYF. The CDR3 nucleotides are TGTGCCAGCAGCCAATTTAGCGGGGGGCGAAACATTCAGTACTTC.

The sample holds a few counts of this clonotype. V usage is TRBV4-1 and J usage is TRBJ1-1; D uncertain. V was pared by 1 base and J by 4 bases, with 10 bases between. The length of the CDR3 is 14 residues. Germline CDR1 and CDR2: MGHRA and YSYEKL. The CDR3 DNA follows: TGCGCCAGCAGCCAAGTTATCGGGCGCACTGAAGCTTTCTTT. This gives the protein CASSQVIGRTEAFF.

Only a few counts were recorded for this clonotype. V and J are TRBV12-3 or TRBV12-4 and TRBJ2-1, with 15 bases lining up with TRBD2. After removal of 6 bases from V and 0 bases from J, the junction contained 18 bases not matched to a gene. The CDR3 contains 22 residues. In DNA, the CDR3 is TGTGCCAGCAGACTTGTCTATCTGATGGGACTAGCGGGGGGACACTCCTACAATGAGCAGTTCTTC. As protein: CASRLVYLMGLAGGHSYNEQFF.

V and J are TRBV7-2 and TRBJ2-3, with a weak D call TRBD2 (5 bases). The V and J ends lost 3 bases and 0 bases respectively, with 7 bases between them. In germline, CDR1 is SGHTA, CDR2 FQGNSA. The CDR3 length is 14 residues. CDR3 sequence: CASSFTGSTDTQYF. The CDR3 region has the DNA TGTGCCAGCAGCTTTACGGGGAGCACAGATACGCAGTATTTT.

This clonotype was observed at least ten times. DNA of the CDR3: TGTGCCAGCAGTGGAGACACCGGGGAGCTGTTTTTT. Translation: CASSGDTGELFF. This rearrangement joins TRBV28 to TRBJ2-2, with no clear D. The CDR3 length is 12 residues. Germline lookup yields CDR1 MDHEN and CDR2 SYDVKM. The V end was cut by 5 bases, the J end by 3 bases, with 4 bases between.

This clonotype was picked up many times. The CDR3 DNA follows: TGTGCCAGCTGCCCTATTAGCGGGGGGATGGAGACCCAGTACTTC. Protein product: CASCPISGGMETQYF. The V call is TRBV7-8, the J call TRBJ2-5, with 10 positions matching TRBD2. Trimming at V came to 8 bases and at J to 5 bases, leaving 11 bases not matched to a gene. The CDR3 is made up of 15 amino acids. Germline values: CDR1 SGHVS, CDR2 FQNEAQ.

DNA for the CDR3: TGTGCCAGCAGTTCCAAGGCAGGGCTCGCGGTCTACGAGCAGTACGTC. It codes for CASSSKAGLAVYEQYV. The rearrangement links TRBV6-6 to TRBJ2-7; TRBD1 might be the D (5 bases). V lost 4 bases and J 3 bases, leaving 19 bases between the germline ends. CDR1 and CDR2 (germline): MNHNY, SVGAGI (reference sequence). The CDR3 totals 16 residues.

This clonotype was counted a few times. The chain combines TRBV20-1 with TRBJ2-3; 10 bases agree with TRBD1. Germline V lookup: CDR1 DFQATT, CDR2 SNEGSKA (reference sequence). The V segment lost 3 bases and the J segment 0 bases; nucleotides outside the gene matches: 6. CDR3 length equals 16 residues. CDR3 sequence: CSASLRQGASTDTQYF. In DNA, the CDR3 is TGCAGTGCTAGCCTACGACAGGGGGCCAGCACAGATACGCAGTATTTT.

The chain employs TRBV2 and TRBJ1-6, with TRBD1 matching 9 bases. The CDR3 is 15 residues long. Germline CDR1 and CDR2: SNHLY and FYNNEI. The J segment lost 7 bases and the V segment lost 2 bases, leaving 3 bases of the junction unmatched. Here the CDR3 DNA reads TGTGCCAGCAGTGAAAGGGGACAGGGAAATTCACCCCTCCACTTT. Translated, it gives CASSERGQGNSPLHF.

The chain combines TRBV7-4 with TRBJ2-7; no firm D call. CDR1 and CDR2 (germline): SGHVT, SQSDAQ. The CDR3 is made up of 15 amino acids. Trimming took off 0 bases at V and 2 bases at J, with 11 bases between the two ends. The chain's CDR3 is CASSLAHESPYEQYV. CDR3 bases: TGTGCCAGCAGCTTAGCGCATGAGAGCCCCTACGAGCAGTACGTC.